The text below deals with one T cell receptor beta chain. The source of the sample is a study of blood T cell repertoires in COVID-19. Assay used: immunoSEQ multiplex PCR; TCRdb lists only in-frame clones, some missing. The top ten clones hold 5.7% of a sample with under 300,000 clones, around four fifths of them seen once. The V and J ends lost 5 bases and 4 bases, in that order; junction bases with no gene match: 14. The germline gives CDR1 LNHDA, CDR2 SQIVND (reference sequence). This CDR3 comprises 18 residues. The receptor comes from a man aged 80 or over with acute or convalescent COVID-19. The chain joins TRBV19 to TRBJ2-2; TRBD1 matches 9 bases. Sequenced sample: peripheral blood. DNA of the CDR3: TGTGCCAGTAGTGTTAGGAAACAGGGGGCGCCGGGCACCGGGGAGCTGTTTTTT. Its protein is CASSVRKQGAPGTGELFF.